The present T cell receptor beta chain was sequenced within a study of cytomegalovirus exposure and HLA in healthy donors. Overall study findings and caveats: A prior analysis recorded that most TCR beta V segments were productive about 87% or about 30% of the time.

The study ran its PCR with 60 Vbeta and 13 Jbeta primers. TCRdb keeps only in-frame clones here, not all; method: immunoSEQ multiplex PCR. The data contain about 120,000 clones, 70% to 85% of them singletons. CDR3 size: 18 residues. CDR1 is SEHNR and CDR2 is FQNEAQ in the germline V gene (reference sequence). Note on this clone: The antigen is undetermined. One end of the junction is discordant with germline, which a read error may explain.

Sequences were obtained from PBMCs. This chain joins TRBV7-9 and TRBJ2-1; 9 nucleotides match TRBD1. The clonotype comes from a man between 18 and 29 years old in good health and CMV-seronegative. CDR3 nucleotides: TGTTCCAGCAGCGGCGGGACAGGGTCGGAACACTGGGTGAGTGAGCAGTTCTTC. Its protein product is CSSSGGTGSEHWVSEQFF.